These T cell receptor beta chains were read from a single sample in a study of blood T cell repertoires in COVID-19. This table comes from immunoSEQ multiplex PCR, and its TCRdb copy is limited to in-frame clones, with some not included. The table lists some 320,000 clones, about 90% of them singletons. Sequenced: PBMCs or T cells enriched from blood (not recorded which). The receptors shown here come from a woman in her twenties or thirties who had recovered from COVID-19. Each CDR3 is given with its conserved first and last residue. Each record gives: V gene, CDR3 protein.

TRBV11-2	CASLRAKGRYNEQFF
TRBV6-2/TRBV6-3	CASSYYRRNEKLFF
TRBV19	CAPQGPELYEQYF
TRBV4-1	CASSPLHGEETQYF
TRBV2	CASTDTGIGYTF
TRBV6-5	CASSYRQGDEKLFF
TRBV4-3	CASSTYRGNEQFF
TRBV12-2	CASRLAFGGYTF
TRBV14	CASSQLTGRTRPLYGYTF
TRBV5-1	CASSLYQGGGHNEQFF